These 6 T cell receptor beta chains came from one sample sequenced in a study of CD8+ T cells in alopecia areata. In each case, RNA was isolated and then reverse transcribed into cDNA as the sequencing template. Generated by immunoSEQ multiplex PCR, the TCRdb table keeps only in-frame clones and is missing some. Among about 190,000 clones listed, around three fifths were seen once. Treatment here: oral pan-JAK inhibitor, 5-10 mg twice daily. The sample here was CD4+ T cells sorted from blood, taken at week 24, from a patient treated with tofacitinib. These receptor sequences come from a human donor with alopecia areata.

The V call is TRBV7-9, the J call TRBJ1-2, with 9 bases matching TRBD1. Germline V gene sequence: CDR1 SEHNR, CDR2 FQNEAQ (reference sequence). Trimming at V came to 5 bases and at J to 7 bases, leaving 8 bases not matched to a gene. This CDR3 has 14 amino acids. In nucleotides, the CDR3 is TGTGCCAGCAGCGGACAGGGGCGAGGTGGTGGCTACACCTTC. This encodes CASSGQGRGGGYTF.

This clone was counted a few times. The chain uses TRBV28 and TRBJ1-2; possibly TRBD1 for D (5 bases). This CDR3 is built from 15 residues. Trimming removed 8 bases from V and 2 bases from J, with 18 bases in between. Germline assignment: CDR1 MDHEN and CDR2 SYDVKM. The CDR3 spells CASQYTGDQNYGYTF. The DNA for the CDR3 is TGTGCCAGCCAATATACAGGCGACCAGAACTATGGCTACACCTTC.

The table lists this clone with a few counts. The CDR3 coding sequence is TGTGCCAGCAGTCTCCAGGGGGGGAACACCGGGGAGCTGTTTTTT. This encodes CASSLQGGNTGELFF. V and J are TRBV2 and TRBJ2-2, with D perhaps TRBD1 (7 bases). With 5 bases removed from V and 1 base from J, the gap between germline ends came to 11 bases. This CDR3 has 15 residues. Germline CDR1 SNHLY, CDR2 FYNNEI.

The rearrangement joins TRBV6-5 to TRBJ1-2; TRBD1 matches 9 bases. Trimming cost V 6 bases and J 6 bases; bases outside gene matches: 5. In germline, CDR1 is MNHEY, CDR2 SVGAGI. The CDR3 spans 13 residues. CDR3 in DNA: TGTGCCAGCAGACCGGGACAGGGAAATGGCTACACCTTC. This sequence encodes CASRPGQGNGYTF.

The chain joins TRBV29-1 to TRBJ1-1; TRBD1 might be the D (5 bases). V was pared by 7 bases and J by 6 bases, with 18 bases between. Germline assignment: CDR1 SQVTM and CDR2 ANQGSEA. This CDR3 has 13 amino acids. The CDR3 loop is CSALGDTRAEAFF. The CDR3 bases are TGCAGCGCCTTGGGGGATACGAGGGCTGAAGCTTTCTTT. The variable domain in full, with the rest retrieved from reference TRBV29-1 and TRBJ1-1, is SAVISQKPSRDICQRGTSLTIQCQVDSQVTMMFWYRQQPGQSLTLIATANQGSEATYESGFVIDKFPISRPNLTFSTLTVSNMSPEDSSIYLCSALGDTRAEAFFGQGTRLTVV.

The V gene is TRBV29-1, the J gene TRBJ1-5, with D possibly being TRBD1 (6 bases). The CDR3 is made up of 13 amino acids. Trimming removed 5 bases from V and 3 bases from J, with 11 bases in between. CDR1 is SQVTM, CDR2 ANQGSEA, per germline. The CDR3 reads CSVQQGDNQPQHF. The DNA of the CDR3 is TGCAGCGTTCAACAGGGTGACAATCAGCCCCAGCATTTT.